These 14 T cell receptor beta chains originate from one sample sequenced in a study of blood T cell repertoires in COVID-19. Assay used: immunoSEQ multiplex PCR; TCRdb lists only in-frame clones, some missing. This table holds about 320,000 clones, over 75% found once. Sequencing was done on a sample of PBMCs or T cells enriched from blood (not recorded which). The receptor source for this set is a woman between 18 and 30 years old who had recovered from COVID-19.

This CDR3 is CASSLAGGVNEQFF. The CDR3 nucleotides are TGTGCCAGCAGTTTAGCGGGGGGGGTTAATGAGCAGTTCTTC. The chain has TRBV27 and TRBJ2-1; the match to TRBD2 covers 9 bases. Germline values: CDR1 MNHEY, CDR2 SMNVEV (reference sequence). Unmatched junction bases numbered 3, after V lost 2 bases and J lost 7 bases. The CDR3 totals 14 residues.

This chain connects TRBV30 to TRBJ1-6, with D maybe TRBD1 (5 bases). Germline V gives CDR1 GTSNPN, CDR2 SVGIG (reference sequence). Trimming cost V 2 bases and J 9 bases, with 11 bases left between them. The CDR3 contains 13 residues. The CDR3 region is CAWSRTIGSPLHF. In DNA form, the CDR3 reads TGTGCCTGGAGTCGGACAATAGGTTCACCCCTCCACTTT.

This clone came up many times. This chain joins TRBV7-9 and TRBJ2-7; a possible D gene is TRBD2 (5 bases). V shed 3 bases and J shed 5 bases, with 17 bases lying between them. Germline V gene lookup returns CDR1 SEHNR and CDR2 FQNEAQ (reference sequence). This CDR3 is built from 15 residues. The CDR3 here is CASSFFSGGMNEQYF. The CDR3 DNA reads TGTGCCAGCAGCTTCTTCAGCGGCGGTATGAACGAGCAGTACTTC.

This clone was observed many times. The V and J genes are TRBV2 and TRBJ2-7; TRBD1 agrees at 7 bases. Germline V lookup: CDR1 SNHLY, CDR2 FYNNEI. V gave up 4 bases and J gave up 3 bases; unmatched junction bases: 0. The CDR3 covers 12 residues. The CDR3 DNA reads as TGTGCCAGCAGTGGGGACAGCTACGAGCAGTACTTC. Translated, it gives CASSGDSYEQYF.

V gene TRBV28 combines with J gene TRBJ2-2; D not certain. The ends were cut back, 2 bases at V and 0 bases at J, with 7 bases in the middle. Per germline, CDR1 MDHEN and CDR2 SYDVKM. CDR3 size: 15 residues. CDR3 DNA: TGTGCCAGCAGTTTACCCCTAGCGAACACCGGGGAGCTGTTTTTT. It is translated as CASSLPLANTGELFF.

This clone has just a few counts. Different DNA sequences within this sample yield the same CDR3. The chain recombines TRBV9 with TRBJ1-2; 8 bases line up with TRBD1. Germline assignment: CDR1 SGDLS and CDR2 YYNGEE. V lost 0 bases, J lost 2 bases, and 0 bases stayed unmatched. CDR3 length: 14 residues. For the CDR3, the DNA is TGTGCCAGCAGCGTAGGACAGGGGAACTATGGCTACACCTTC. Residues: CASSVGQGNYGYTF.

The chain links TRBV28 to TRBJ2-7; perhaps TRBD2 as D (6 bases). CDR3 length equals 14 residues. V was pared by 5 bases and J by 7 bases, with 18 bases between. Germline values: CDR1 MDHEN, CDR2 SYDVKM. The CDR3 region is CASSTPPGAREQYF. CDR3 nucleotides: TGTGCCAGCAGTACGCCACCGGGAGCGCGGGAGCAGTACTTC.

The chain recombines TRBV3-1 (or the pseudogene TRBV3-2) with TRBJ2-1; 9 bases agree with TRBD2. The V gene end was trimmed by 1 base and the J gene end by 5 bases; junction bases not matched to a gene: 12. The germline V gene encodes CDR1 LGHDT and CDR2 YNNKEL (reference sequence). This CDR3 spans 18 amino acids. CDR3 nucleotide sequence: TGTGCCAGCAGCCAAGTGATGTTGGCGGGGGGGCCCCACAATGAGCAGTTCTTC. Protein product: CASSQVMLAGGPHNEQFF.

V is TRBV5-6 and J is TRBJ1-5; D is undetermined. The CDR3 extends over 15 amino acids. CDR1 is SGHDT, CDR2 YYEEEE, per germline. The V end was cut by 1 base, the J end by 1 base, with 9 bases between. The CDR3 is CASSLTQASNQPQHF. The CDR3 region has the DNA TGTGCCAGCAGCTTGACCCAGGCCAGCAATCAGCCCCAGCATTTT.

V usage is TRBV7-2 and J usage is TRBJ1-2; D is unclear. V lost 5 bases to trimming and J lost 2 bases, with 21 bases between them. The CDR3 has 17 residues. In germline, CDR1 is SGHTA, CDR2 FQGNSA. DNA of the CDR3: TGTGCCAGCAGCCTCACTCCCAGTCCGGTACAGAACTATGGCTACACCTTC. Amino acids: CASSLTPSPVQNYGYTF.

About this clone: In the same sample, other DNA sequences code for this CDR3. V and J are TRBV9 and TRBJ2-2, with 9 bases that match TRBD2. Germline values: CDR1 SGDLS, CDR2 YYNGEE. The CDR3 is 15 amino acids. V shed 2 bases, J shed 1 base, and the junction held 0 bases outside the gene matches. The CDR3 bases are TGTGCCAGCAGCGTTAGCGGGGGGAACACCGGGGAGCTGTTTTTT. Its protein product is CASSVSGGNTGELFF. The complete variable domain, with remaining parts taken from reference TRBV9 and TRBJ2-2, reads DSGVTQTPKHLITATGQRVTLRCSPRSGDLSVYWYQQSLDQGLQFLIQYYNGEERAKGNILERFSAQQFPDLHSELNLSSLELGDSALYFCASSVSGGNTGELFFGEGSRLTVL.

This chain connects TRBV5-1 to TRBJ1-5; 10 bases align to TRBD1. There are 15 residues in the CDR3. CDR1 SGHRS and CDR2 YFSETQ come from the germline V gene. Germline trimming cut 3 bases from V and 6 bases from J; bases unmatched to any gene: 6. CDR3 residues: CASSSGQGDGQPQHF. The CDR3 DNA sequence: TGCGCCAGCAGCTCCGGACAGGGGGATGGTCAGCCCCAGCATTTT.

V gene TRBV2 combines with J gene TRBJ1-1, with D unclear. The CDR3 is 14 amino acids. CDR1 is SNHLY and CDR2 is FYNNEI in the germline V gene. V was clipped by 1 base and J by 2 bases, with 8 bases between them. CDR3 sequence (DNA): TGTGCCAGCAGTGAAGGACTCCCCAACACTGAAGCTTTCTTT. Translated: CASSEGLPNTEAFF.

The chain is built from TRBV5-1 and TRBJ2-3; TRBD2 agrees at 16 bases. The germline V gene has CDR1 SGHRS and CDR2 YFSETQ. Trimming removed 4 bases from V and 5 bases from J; junction bases left unmatched: 7. This CDR3 has 17 amino acids. CDR3 amino acids: CASSPGLAGGLEDTQYF. CDR3 coding DNA: TGCGCCAGCAGCCCGGGACTAGCGGGGGGGCTGGAAGATACGCAGTATTTT.